This TCR beta chain was obtained from a study of TIL therapy for anti-PD-1-resistant metastatic lung cancer. Study summary: Median patient age was about 56, ranging roughly 38-85 years.

Described time point: pre-treatment sample, taken before nivolumab and TIL therapy. Stage 4 NSCLC adults joined between late 2017 and early 2020. Sequencing used immunoSEQ v3. Generated by immunoSEQ multiplex PCR, the TCRdb table keeps only in-frame clones and is missing some. This sample has tens of thousands of clones, with around 86% found just once. V lost 2 bases and J 2 bases, leaving 9 bases between the germline ends. This CDR3 is 14 amino acids long. CDR1 is MNHNS, CDR2 SASEGT, per germline. The chain combines TRBV6-1 with TRBJ1-1; D not certain. The receptor's source is a person between 25 and 80 years old with non-small cell lung cancer. The sample was blood, taken at baseline. The CDR3: CASSEWWGNTEAFF. In DNA form, the CDR3 reads TGTGCCAGCAGTGAATGGTGGGGAAACACTGAAGCTTTCTTT.